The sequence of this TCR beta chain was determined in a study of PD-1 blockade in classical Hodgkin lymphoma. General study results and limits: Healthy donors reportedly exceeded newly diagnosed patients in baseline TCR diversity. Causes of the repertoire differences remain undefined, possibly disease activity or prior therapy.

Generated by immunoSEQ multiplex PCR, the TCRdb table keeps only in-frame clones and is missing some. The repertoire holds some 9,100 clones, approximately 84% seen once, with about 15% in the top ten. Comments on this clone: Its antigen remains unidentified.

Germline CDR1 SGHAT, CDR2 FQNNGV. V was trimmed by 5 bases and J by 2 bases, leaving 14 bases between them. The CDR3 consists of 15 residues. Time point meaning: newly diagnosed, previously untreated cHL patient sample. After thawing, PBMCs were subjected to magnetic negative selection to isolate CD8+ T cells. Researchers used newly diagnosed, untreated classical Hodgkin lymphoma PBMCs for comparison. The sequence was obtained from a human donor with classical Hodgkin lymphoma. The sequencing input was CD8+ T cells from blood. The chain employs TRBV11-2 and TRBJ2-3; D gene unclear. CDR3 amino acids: CASSLLNLPTDTQYF. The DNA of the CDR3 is TGTGCCAGCAGCCTCCTTAATTTGCCCACAGATACGCAGTATTTT.